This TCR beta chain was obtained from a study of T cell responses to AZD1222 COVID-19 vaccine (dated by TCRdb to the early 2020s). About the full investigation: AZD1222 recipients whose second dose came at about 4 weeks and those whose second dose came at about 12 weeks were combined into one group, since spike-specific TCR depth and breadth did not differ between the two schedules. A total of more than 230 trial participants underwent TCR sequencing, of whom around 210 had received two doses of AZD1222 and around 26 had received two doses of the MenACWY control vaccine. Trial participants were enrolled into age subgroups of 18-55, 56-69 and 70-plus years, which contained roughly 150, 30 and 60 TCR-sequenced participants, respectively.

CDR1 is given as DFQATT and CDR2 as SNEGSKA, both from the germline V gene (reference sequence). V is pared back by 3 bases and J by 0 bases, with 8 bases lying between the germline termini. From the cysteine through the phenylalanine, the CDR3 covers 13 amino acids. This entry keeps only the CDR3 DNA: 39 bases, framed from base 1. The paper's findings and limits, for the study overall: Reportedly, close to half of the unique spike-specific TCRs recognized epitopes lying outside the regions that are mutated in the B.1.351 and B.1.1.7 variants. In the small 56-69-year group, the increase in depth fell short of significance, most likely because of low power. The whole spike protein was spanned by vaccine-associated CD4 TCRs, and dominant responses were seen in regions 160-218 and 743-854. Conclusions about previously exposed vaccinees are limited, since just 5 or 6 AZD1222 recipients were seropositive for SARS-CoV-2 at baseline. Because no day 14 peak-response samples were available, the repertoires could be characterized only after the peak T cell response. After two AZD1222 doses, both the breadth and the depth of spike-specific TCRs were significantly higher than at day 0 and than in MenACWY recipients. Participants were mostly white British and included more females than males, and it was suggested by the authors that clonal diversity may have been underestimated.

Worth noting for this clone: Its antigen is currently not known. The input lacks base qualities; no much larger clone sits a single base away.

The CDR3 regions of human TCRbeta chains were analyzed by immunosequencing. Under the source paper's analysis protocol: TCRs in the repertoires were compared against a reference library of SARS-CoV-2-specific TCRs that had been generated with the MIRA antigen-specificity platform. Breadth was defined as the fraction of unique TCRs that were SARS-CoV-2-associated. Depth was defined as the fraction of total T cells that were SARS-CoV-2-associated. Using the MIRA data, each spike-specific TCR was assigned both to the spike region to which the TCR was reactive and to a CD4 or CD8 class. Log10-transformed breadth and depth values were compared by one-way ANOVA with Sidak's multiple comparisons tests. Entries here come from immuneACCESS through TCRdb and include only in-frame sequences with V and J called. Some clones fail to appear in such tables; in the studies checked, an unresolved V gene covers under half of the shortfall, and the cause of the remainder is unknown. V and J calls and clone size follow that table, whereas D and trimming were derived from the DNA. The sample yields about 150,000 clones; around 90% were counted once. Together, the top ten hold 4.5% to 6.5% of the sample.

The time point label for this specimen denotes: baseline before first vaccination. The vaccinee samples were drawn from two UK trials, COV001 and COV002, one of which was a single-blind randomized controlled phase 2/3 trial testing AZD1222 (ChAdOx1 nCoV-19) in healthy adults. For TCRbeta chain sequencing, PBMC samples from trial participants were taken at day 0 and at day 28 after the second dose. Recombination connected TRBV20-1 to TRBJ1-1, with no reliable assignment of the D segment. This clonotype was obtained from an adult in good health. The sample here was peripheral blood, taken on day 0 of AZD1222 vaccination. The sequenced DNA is TGCAGTGCTAGTAACAGTTTGAACACTGAAGCTTTCTTT. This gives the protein CSASNSLNTEAFF.